Each of the 6 T cell receptor beta chains below was sequenced from the same sample in a study of molecular identifiers for immune sequencing clone quantification. TCRdb reprocessed the PCR reads with MiXCR, giving one entry per CDR3 protein. This repertoire shows about 320,000 distinct CDR3 sequences, over 20% found once; its top ten account for approximately 0.8%. Sequenced: naive CD8+ T cells from blood, with Jurkat cell RNA spiked in. Subset denoted: FACS-sorted CD8+CD4-CCR7+CD45RA+ naive T cells. The receptor set was obtained from a human donor in good health. Some libraries in this study had Jurkat cell RNA spiked in.

This clonotype has a count of ten or more. A read error may produce the germline difference seen at one junction end. The genes are TRBV4-1 and TRBJ2-2, with 7 nucleotides matching TRBD2. This CDR3 contains 15 residues. Germline V gene lookup returns CDR1 MGHRA and CDR2 YSYEKL. The CDR3: CASSPGEGYTGELFF. The CDR3 DNA follows: TGTGCCAGCAGCCCCGGGGAGGGTTACACCGGGGAGCTGTTTTTT.

This clonotype appeared many times. V and J are TRBV28 and TRBJ1-1; unclear D gene. Germline V lookup: CDR1 MDHEN, CDR2 SYDVKM. V lost 1 base and J 6 bases, leaving 12 bases between the germline ends. CDR3 length: 14 residues. The DNA of the CDR3 is TGTGCCAGCAGTTTATTTCGGTCTCGGTCTGAAGCTTTCTTT. Protein product: CASSLFRSRSEAFF.

This clonotype was recorded many times. The chain recombines TRBV7-9 with TRBJ2-1; 8 bases align to TRBD2. The CDR3 totals 17 residues. Germline CDR1 is SEHNR and CDR2 is FQNEAQ (reference sequence). V shed 4 bases, J shed 2 bases, and the junction held 10 bases outside the gene matches. CDR3 DNA: TGTGCCAGCAGCTCGCTACTAAGCGGGAGACCCTACAATGAGCAGTTCTTC. This encodes CASSSLLSGRPYNEQFF. Full variable domain (outside the CDR3, taken from reference TRBV7-9 and TRBJ2-1): DTGVSQNPRHKITKRGQNVTFRCDPISEHNRLYWYRQTLGQGPEFLTYFQNEAQLEKSRLLSDRFSAERPKGSFSTLEIQRTEQGDSAMYLCASSSLLSGRPYNEQFFGPGTRLTVL.

This clonotype was recorded at least ten times. The CDR3 region has the DNA TGTGCCAGCAGCCAAGATGTCGGCCAGGGTCGGTACGAGCAGTACTTC. This encodes CASSQDVGQGRYEQYF. The rearrangement joins TRBV14 to TRBJ2-7; perhaps TRBD1 as D (5 bases). Trimming shortened V by 0 bases and J by 4 bases, and 16 bases separated the two germline ends. CDR1 and CDR2 (germline): SGHDN, FVKESK. The CDR3 spans 16 residues.

This clonotype showed up many times. This chain connects TRBV9 to TRBJ2-5, with TRBD1 matching 8 bases. Germline assignment: CDR1 SGDLS and CDR2 YYNGEE. This CDR3 comprises 17 residues. V lost 3 bases, J lost 0 bases, and 10 bases stayed unmatched. The CDR3 coding sequence is TGTGCCAGCAGCGGAAGTATTCGGACAGGGCACCAAGAGACCCAGTACTTC. Translated, it gives CASSGSIRTGHQETQYF.

The sample holds many counts of this clonotype. The V and J genes are TRBV20-1 and TRBJ2-3, with D hard to call. CDR1 is DFQATT and CDR2 is SNEGSKA in the germline V gene (reference sequence). This CDR3 spans 11 amino acids. V dropped 3 bases and J dropped 6 bases, with 7 bases sitting between them. CDR3 DNA sequence: TGCAGTGCTAGTATCATCGATACGCAGTATTTT. Amino acid sequence: CSASIIDTQYF.